A single sample gave rise to the 5 T cell receptor beta chains below, sequenced in a study of T cells in tuberculosis. Measured with immunoSEQ multiplex PCR; TCRdb has only the in-frame clones, and not every one. Altogether nearly 60,000 clones are present, approximately 88% being singletons, with the ten largest covering 20% to 25%. Cells were sorted from thawed PBMC rested overnight and stained with GMM-loaded CD1B tetramer, viability dye and anti-CD3. The CD1B tetramers carried C32 glucose monomycolate purified from Rhodococcus equi. The sample comprised CD1b-GMM tetramer-negative cells sorted from PBMCs. Receptors originate from an adult woman with latent tuberculosis.

The J gene is TRBJ1-2, the V gene TRBV5-4; weak D call: TRBD1 (5 bases). Germline CDR1 reads SGHNT; CDR2 reads YYREEE (reference sequence). V was cut by 2 bases and J by 4 bases, with 9 bases left in between. The CDR3 covers 13 residues. CDR3 DNA: TGTGCCAGCAGCTTTGGGGGGGGCTATGGCTACACCTTC. This codes for CASSFGGGYGYTF.

The chain uses TRBV6-1 and TRBJ1-3; 7 bases fit TRBD1. This CDR3 has 15 amino acids. The trim removed 7 bases at V and 0 bases at J, leaving 6 bases unmatched. Germline assignment: CDR1 MNHNS and CDR2 SASEGT. CDR3 nucleotides: TGTGCCAGCACCAGTACAGGGGACTCTGGAAACACCATATATTTT. Translating it yields CASTSTGDSGNTIYF.

V usage is TRBV2 and J usage is TRBJ2-3, with D possibly being TRBD2 (6 bases). The CDR3 runs 14 residues. Per germline, CDR1 SNHLY and CDR2 FYNNEI. V lost 6 bases and J 0 bases, leaving 10 bases between the germline ends. CDR3 sequence reads: CASRWGDSTDTQYF. In nucleotides, the CDR3 is TGTGCCAGCAGGTGGGGGGATAGCACAGATACGCAGTATTTT.

The chain is built from TRBV30 and TRBJ2-7; maybe TRBD2 (7 bases). Between the trimmed V and J ends, which lost 3 bases and 4 bases, there was a span of 13 bases. The CDR3 length is 13 residues. Per the germline V gene, CDR1 is GTSNPN and CDR2 is SVGIG (reference sequence). The CDR3 DNA reads TGTGCCTGGAGCGGGGGGCACAGGTACGAGCAGTACTTC. This translates into CAWSGGHRYEQYF.

This clone showed up just once. The chain recombines TRBV7-2 with TRBJ2-7; D perhaps matches TRBD1 (5 bases). Germline-derived CDR1 and CDR2 are SGHTA and FQGNSA. The CDR3 is 16 residues long. The V end was cut by 3 bases, the J end by 0 bases, with 15 bases between. The CDR3 loop reads CASSFYGASSSYEQYF. The CDR3 coding sequence is TGTGCCAGCAGCTTTTATGGGGCTAGTAGCTCCTACGAGCAGTACTTC.